This T cell receptor (beta chain) appears in the sequencing data of a study of blood T cell repertoires in COVID-19. Study information: The study drew acute and convalescent COVID-19 samples from the United States, Italy and Spain. From T cells, B-cell-depleted T cells, or PBMCs came the material, which was cDNA or gDNA.

Original processing methods: Estimation of nucleated cell counts was performed using reference gene primer amplification. Only in-frame clones appear in the TCRdb table, and some are missing; sequencing was by immunoSEQ multiplex PCR. Clonal size and the V and J genes are those of that table, whereas D and trimming came from the DNA. The sample includes tens of thousands of clones, roughly 91% of them seen just once. V was pared by 3 bases and J by 0 bases, with 12 bases between. CDR1 and CDR2 from the germline V gene are LGHDT and YNNKEL (reference sequence). The CDR3 sequence is 17 residues long. The sequenced material came from peripheral blood. This sequence was found in a woman older than 75 with acute or convalescent COVID-19. The chain joins TRBV3-1 (or the pseudogene TRBV3-2) to TRBJ2-6, with unresolved D. The CDR3 bases are TGTGCCAGCAGCCAGCTCAGGCTGGGCTCTGGGGCCAACGTCCTGACTTTC. Translation gives CASSQLRLGSGANVLTF.